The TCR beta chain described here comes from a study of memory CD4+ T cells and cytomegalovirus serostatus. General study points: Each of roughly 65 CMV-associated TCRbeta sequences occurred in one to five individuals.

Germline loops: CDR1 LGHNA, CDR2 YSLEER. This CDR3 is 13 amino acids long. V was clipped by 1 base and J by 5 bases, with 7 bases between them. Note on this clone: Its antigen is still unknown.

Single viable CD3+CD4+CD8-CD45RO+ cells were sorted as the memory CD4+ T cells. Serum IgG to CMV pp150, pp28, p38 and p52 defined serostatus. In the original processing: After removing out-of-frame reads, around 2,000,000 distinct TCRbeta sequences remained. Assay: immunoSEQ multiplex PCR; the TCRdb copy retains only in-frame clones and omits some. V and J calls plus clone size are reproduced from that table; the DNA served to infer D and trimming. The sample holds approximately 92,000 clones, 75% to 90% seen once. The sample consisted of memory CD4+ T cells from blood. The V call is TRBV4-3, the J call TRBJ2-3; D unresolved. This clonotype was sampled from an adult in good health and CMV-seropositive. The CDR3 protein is CASSQGRIDTQYF. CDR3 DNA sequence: TGCGCCAGCAGCCAAGGCCGCATAGATACGCAGTATTTT.